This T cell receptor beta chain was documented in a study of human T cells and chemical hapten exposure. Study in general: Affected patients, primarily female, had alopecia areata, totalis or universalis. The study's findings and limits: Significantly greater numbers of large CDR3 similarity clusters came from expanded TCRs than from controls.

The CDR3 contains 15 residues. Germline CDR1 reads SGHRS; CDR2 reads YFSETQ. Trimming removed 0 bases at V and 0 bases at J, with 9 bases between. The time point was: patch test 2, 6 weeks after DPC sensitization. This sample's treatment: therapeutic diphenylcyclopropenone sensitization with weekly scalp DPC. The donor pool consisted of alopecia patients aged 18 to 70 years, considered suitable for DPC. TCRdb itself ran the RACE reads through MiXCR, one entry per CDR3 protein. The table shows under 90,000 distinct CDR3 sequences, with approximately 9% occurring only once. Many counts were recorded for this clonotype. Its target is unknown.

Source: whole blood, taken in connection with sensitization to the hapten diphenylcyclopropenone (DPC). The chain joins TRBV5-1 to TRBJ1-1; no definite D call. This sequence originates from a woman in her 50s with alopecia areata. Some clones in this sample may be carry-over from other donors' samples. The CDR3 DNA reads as TGCGCCAGCAGCTTGGACCGTCCGATGAACACTGAAGCTTTCTTT. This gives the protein CASSLDRPMNTEAFF.